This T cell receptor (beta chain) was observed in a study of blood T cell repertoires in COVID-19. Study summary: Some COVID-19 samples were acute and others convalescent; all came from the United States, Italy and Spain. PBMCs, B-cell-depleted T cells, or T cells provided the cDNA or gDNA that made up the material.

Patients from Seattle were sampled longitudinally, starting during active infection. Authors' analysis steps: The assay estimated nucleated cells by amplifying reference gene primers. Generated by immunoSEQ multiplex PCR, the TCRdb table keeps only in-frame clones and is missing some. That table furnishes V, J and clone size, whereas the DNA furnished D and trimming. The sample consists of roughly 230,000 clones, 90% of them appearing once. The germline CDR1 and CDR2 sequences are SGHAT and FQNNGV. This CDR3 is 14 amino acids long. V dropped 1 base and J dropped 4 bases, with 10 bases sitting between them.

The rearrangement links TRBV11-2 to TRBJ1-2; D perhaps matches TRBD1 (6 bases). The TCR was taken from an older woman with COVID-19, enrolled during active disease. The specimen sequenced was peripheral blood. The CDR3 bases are TGTGCCAGCAGCTTAGTAACAGGGCTCTATGGCTACACCTTC. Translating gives CASSLVTGLYGYTF. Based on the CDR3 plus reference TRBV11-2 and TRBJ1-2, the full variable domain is EAGVAQSPRYKIIEKRQSVAFWCNPISGHATLYWYQQILGQGPKLLIQFQNNGVVDDSQLPKDRFSAERLKGVDSTLKIQPAKLEDSAVYLCASSLVTGLYGYTFGSGTRLTVV.